What follows is one TCR beta chain and its context. Its antigen is not known. Method: immunoSEQ multiplex PCR; TCRdb's copy keeps in-frame clones and lacks some. The sample includes 150,000 or so clones, roughly 92% seen only once; the top ten take approximately 4.8%. This specimen belongs to a study of T cell responses to AZD1222 COVID-19 vaccine. Findings of the study overall: Unmutated regions of variants are reportedly targeted by nearly half of spike-specific TCRs.

The source material was peripheral blood, sampled on day 0 of AZD1222 vaccination. This receptor was obtained from an adult in good health.

The CDR3 protein is CASSPSLYEQYF. The CDR3 DNA follows: TGTGCCAGCAGTCCATCACTCTACGAGCAGTACTTC. The chain is built from TRBV28 and TRBJ2-7, with D unclear. Germline V gene lookup returns CDR1 MDHEN and CDR2 SYDVKM. The CDR3 is 12 residues long. V was shortened by 5 bases and J by 3 bases, with 8 bases between the two germline ends.